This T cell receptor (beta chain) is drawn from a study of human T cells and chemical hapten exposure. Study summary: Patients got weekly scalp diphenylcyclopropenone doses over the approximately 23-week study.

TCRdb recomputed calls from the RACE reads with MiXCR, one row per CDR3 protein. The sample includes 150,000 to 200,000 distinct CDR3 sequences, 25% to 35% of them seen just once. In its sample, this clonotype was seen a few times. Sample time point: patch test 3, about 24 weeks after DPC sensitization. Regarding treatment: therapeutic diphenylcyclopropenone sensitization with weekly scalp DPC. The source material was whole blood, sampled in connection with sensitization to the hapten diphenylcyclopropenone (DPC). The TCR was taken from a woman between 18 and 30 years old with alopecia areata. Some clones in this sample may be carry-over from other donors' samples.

CDR3 protein: CAWSLGQGAITEAFF. CDR3 sequence (DNA): TGTGCCTGGAGTCTAGGACAGGGGGCGATCACTGAAGCTTTCTTT. This chain uses TRBV30 with TRBJ1-1; TRBD1 matches 11 bases. V lost 2 bases, J lost 4 bases, and 6 bases stayed unmatched. CDR3 length: 15 amino acids. CDR1 and CDR2 (germline): GTSNPN, SVGIG (reference sequence).